The TCR beta chain described here comes from a study of shared clonotypes between healthy human individuals. Study-wide results and limits: Clonotype sharing across several donors was observed for around 4.5% of naive CD4 clonotypes.

Across several immunoSEQ plates, the genomic DNA of each subset was split evenly. The repertoire was sequenced with immunoSEQ multiplex PCR; TCRdb's copy has only in-frame clones and lacks some. The sample carries about 1.9 million clones, approximately 92% recorded once. Positive CCR7 selection of CD45RO-negative cells yielded the naive CD8 cells, and terminally differentiated effector memory CD45RA+ cells were excluded. Worth noting for this clone: Its target is unknown.

V lost 4 bases and J lost 6, with 10 bases in between. CDR1 is MDHEN and CDR2 is SYDVKM in the germline V gene. CDR3 length equals 14 residues. Sequences were obtained from naive CD8+ T cells from PBMCs. This sequence was found in a man aged 18 to 30 in good health. Some clones in this sample may be carry-over from other donors' samples. The chain couples TRBV28 to TRBJ1-6; D gene unclear. CDR3 amino acids: CASSSLSSNSPLHF. CDR3 DNA sequence: TGTGCCAGCAGTTCTCTTTCCAGTAATTCACCCCTCCACTTT.